This T cell receptor beta chain was retrieved from a study of T cell repertoires in cytomegalovirus infection. As for the study in general: Alongside well-studied HLA-B-restricted CMV epitopes, recently identified HLA-C-restricted CMV epitopes were also used. Public TCR beta signatures provided an indication of both CMV infection and a matching HLA type.

One entry per CDR3 protein, called by TCRdb with MiXCR from the reads. This sample has approximately 730,000 distinct CDR3 sequences, with about 29% found just once. Trimming stripped 0 bases from V and 1 base from J, with 6 bases between. The CDR3 extends over 14 amino acids. Germline CDR1 is MGHRA and CDR2 is YSYEKL. Findings and caveats of the study: Ex vivo, HLA-C-restricted CMV-specific TCR beta clonotypes prevailed over the rest of the response. Summed frequency of shared TCR beta families picked out CMV carriers who also had the relevant HLA.

Concerning this clonotype itself: The antigen is not known.

The rearrangement links TRBV4-1 to TRBJ1-1; D gene uncertain. The receptor's source is a human donor in good health (CMV status not recorded). Some clones in this sample may be carry-over from other donors' samples. Sequenced here: cultured CD8+ T cells from PBMCs, sampled from culture after CMV antigen stimulation. The CDR3 is CASSQDSWNTEAFF. Here the CDR3 DNA reads TGCGCCAGCAGCCAAGACAGCTGGAACACTGAAGCTTTCTTT.